This TCR beta chain was observed in a study of CD8 T cells in ankylosing spondylitis. General study results and limits: The clones that were linked to disease were reported to be significantly enriched in matched synovial fluid samples from ankylosing spondylitis patients. The disease-linked clones had a CD8+ phenotype and low blood frequencies. Past research had described some motif variants in reactive arthritis synovial fluid and blood. For ankylosing spondylitis blood, a TCR beta motif of 8 or 9 highly homologous variants appeared characteristic.

This clonotype appeared many times. The antigen is unknown. V lost 5 bases, J lost 3 bases, and 13 bases lay in between. The CDR3 has 14 residues. Germline V lookup: CDR1 SEHNR, CDR2 FQNEAQ (reference sequence). 5'-RACE, quantitative and with molecular barcodes, yielded the TCR beta libraries. From the 5' RACE reads, TCRdb called clonotypes with MiXCR, one entry per CDR3 protein. The sample shows 200,000 to 250,000 distinct CDR3 sequences, 7% to 8% of them seen only once. This chain connects TRBV7-9 to TRBJ2-5; D possibly corresponds to TRBD2 (6 bases). The sequenced sample was blood, either unsorted or a sorted T cell fraction (not recorded which). The receptor comes from a male donor with ankylosing spondylitis. The CDR3 loop reads CASSKAGGEETQYF. As DNA, the CDR3 is TGTGCCAGCAGCAAAGCTGGCGGGGAAGAGACCCAGTACTTC.